The next 24 T cell receptor beta chains were all read from a single sample in a study of T-cell memory formation after mild COVID-19. A single record per CDR3 protein comes from TCRdb applying MiXCR to the 5' RACE reads. The data contain roughly 340,000 distinct CDR3 sequences, 20% to 25% of them singletons. Sequencing was carried out using PBMCs or a T cell subset sorted from them (not recorded which). These receptors all come from a man aged 18 to 29 who had mild COVID-19 (a few samples of this study predate the infection). Cell type and time point are not known.

This chain uses TRBV7-2 with TRBJ1-2; D might be TRBD1 (6 bases). The CDR3 is 15 residues long. Trimming left V 3 bases short and J 1 base short, with 12 bases between. The germline V gene has CDR1 SGHTA and CDR2 FQGNSA. The CDR3 reads CASSFGGPSNYGYTF. CDR3 sequence (DNA): TGTGCCAGCAGCTTTGGGGGCCCCAGTAACTATGGCTACACCTTC.

For the CDR3, the DNA is TGTGCCAGCAGCTTAGTAGTCCAGGGATCGGGACATGGCTACACCTTC. Translation: CASSLVVQGSGHGYTF. The chain joins TRBV7-2 to TRBJ1-2; a possible D gene is TRBD1 (5 bases). Trimming stripped 1 base from V and 6 bases from J, with 18 bases between. In germline, CDR1 is SGHTA, CDR2 FQGNSA. The CDR3 has 16 amino acids.

This clonotype has only a few counts. V and J are TRBV6-2 or TRBV6-3 and TRBJ2-7; tentatively, D is TRBD2 (6 bases). V lost 6 bases and J 2 bases, leaving 14 bases between the germline ends. CDR1 MNHEY and CDR2 SVGEGT come from the germline V gene. This CDR3 region has 14 residues. CDR3 coding DNA: TGTGCCAGCAGACCCGGGACTGTAGCCTACGAGCAGTACTTC. It translates to CASRPGTVAYEQYF.

There are a few counts of this clonotype. The chain carries TRBV5-1 and TRBJ2-3; D remains ambiguous. Between the trimmed V and J ends, which lost 4 bases and 3 bases, there was a span of 21 bases. This CDR3 is built from 17 residues. Germline loops: CDR1 SGHRS, CDR2 YFSETQ. CDR3 DNA sequence: TGCGCCAGCAGCCTAAACATACGGGCCGGGTGGACAGATACGCAGTATTTT. The encoded protein is CASSLNIRAGWTDTQYF.

V is TRBV6-5 and J is TRBJ2-3; 7 positions agree with TRBD2. In germline, CDR1 is MNHEY, CDR2 SVGAGI. CDR3 length: 14 residues. V was clipped by 8 bases and J by 6 bases; unmatched bases: 11. CDR3 protein: CASAGRLATDTQYF. The CDR3 nucleotides read TGTGCCAGCGCCGGGAGGCTAGCAACGGATACGCAGTATTTT.

The CDR3 spells CAIQRSSFTDTQYF. DNA for the CDR3: TGTGCCATACAGCGTTCTAGCTTCACAGATACGCAGTATTTT. The chain has TRBV7-9 and TRBJ2-3; possibly TRBD2 for D (5 bases). This CDR3 is 14 amino acids long. Deletions cut 10 bases from V and 2 bases from J, with 16 bases between. CDR1 and CDR2 (germline): SEHNR, FQNEAQ (reference sequence). Combining the CDR3 with reference TRBV7-9 and TRBJ2-3 gives the whole variable domain DTGVSQNPRHKITKRGQNVTFRCDPISEHNRLYWYRQTLGQGPEFLTYFQNEAQLEKSRLLSDRFSAERPKGSFSTLEIQRTEQGDSAMYLCAIQRSSFTDTQYFGPGTRLTVL.

The gene calls are TRBV28 and TRBJ1-3, with 9 bases that match TRBD1. Germline V CDR1 and CDR2: MDHEN, SYDVKM. CDR3 length: 12 residues. Trimming cost V 5 bases and J 11 bases; bases outside gene matches: 4. CDR3: CASSLRDRAIYF. The CDR3 nucleotides are TGTGCCAGCAGTCTCCGGGACAGGGCCATATATTTT. Using reference TRBV28 and TRBJ1-3 for the parts outside the CDR3, the full variable domain is DVKVTQSSRYLVKRTGEKVFLECVQDMDHENMFWYRQDPGLGLRLIYFSYDVKMKEKGDIPEGYSVSREKKERFSLILESASTNQTSMYLCASSLRDRAIYFGEGSWLTVV.

The V call is TRBV5-1, the J call TRBJ2-7; D is unresolved. The V end was cut by 2 bases, the J end by 5 bases, with 11 bases between. CDR1 SGHRS and CDR2 YFSETQ come from the germline V gene. The CDR3 spans 13 residues. For the CDR3, the DNA is TGCGCCAGCAGCTTACTCCCGATGGACGAGCAGTACTTC. Amino acid sequence: CASSLLPMDEQYF.

This clonotype was seen only once. This chain links TRBV15 with TRBJ1-5; no firm D call. Germline V CDR1 and CDR2: LNHNV, YYDKDF (reference sequence). V was clipped by 6 bases and J by 7 bases, with 19 bases between them. The CDR3 covers 15 residues. CDR3 coding DNA: TGTGCCACCAGGTCGGTACGGGCGGATAACCAGCCCCAGCATTTT. This encodes CATRSVRADNQPQHF.

In its sample, this clonotype was seen a few times. V is TRBV7-8 and J is TRBJ2-3; perhaps TRBD2 as D (5 bases). The CDR3 length is 19 residues. The V end was cut by 5 bases, the J end by 9 bases, with 33 bases between. In germline, CDR1 is SGHVS, CDR2 FQNEAQ. The CDR3 sequence: CASSPASYSAGPGMETQYF. The CDR3 nucleotides read TGTGCCAGCAGCCCGGCCTCCTATTCCGCAGGACCCGGGATGGAGACGCAGTATTTT.

V and J are TRBV28 and TRBJ1-5; 9 bases are a match to TRBD1. Germline V gene sequence: CDR1 MDHEN, CDR2 SYDVKM. V lost 4 bases and J lost 3; bases outside the gene matches: 7. The CDR3 is made up of 16 amino acids. CDR3 in DNA: TGTGCCAGCAGTTCCCACGGGACAGGGTTCAATCAGCCCCAGCATTTT. It codes for CASSSHGTGFNQPQHF.

Only one count was recorded for this clonotype. The chain links TRBV18 to TRBJ2-5; 7 positions match TRBD1. V trimming: 4 bases; J trimming: 3 bases; junction bases outside the gene matches: 5. Germline V gene sequence: CDR1 KGHSH, CDR2 LQKENI. The CDR3 spans 14 residues. This CDR3 is CASSQNRGEETQYF. In DNA, the CDR3 is TGTGCCAGCTCACAAAACAGGGGAGAAGAGACCCAGTACTTC.

This clonotype was recorded a few times. The chain recombines TRBV7-3 with TRBJ1-2; possibly TRBD1 for D (5 bases). This CDR3 has 14 residues. The V gene's germline CDR1 is SGHTA and CDR2 FQGTGA. With 4 bases removed from V and 6 bases from J, the gap between germline ends came to 15 bases. The chain's CDR3 is CASSSSTGRNGYTF. For the CDR3, the DNA is TGTGCCAGCAGCTCATCCACAGGTCGAAATGGCTACACCTTC.

This clonotype was counted only a few times. The chain links TRBV5-1 to TRBJ1-2; tentative D call: TRBD1 (5 bases). Germline CDR1 is SGHRS and CDR2 is YFSETQ. CDR3 length: 13 amino acids. V lost 2 bases, J lost 4 bases, and 9 bases lay in between. The CDR3 region is CASSLGDVYGYTF. CDR3 DNA sequence: TGCGCCAGCAGCTTAGGGGATGTCTATGGCTACACCTTC.

This clonotype was counted a few times. The rearrangement links TRBV5-1 to TRBJ2-3, with D possibly matching TRBD2 (6 bases). V gave up 4 bases and J gave up 2 bases, with 17 bases separating them. Germline loops: CDR1 SGHRS, CDR2 YFSETQ. The CDR3 is 16 amino acids. The chain's CDR3 is CASSLTGRRATDTQYF. The CDR3 region has the DNA TGCGCCAGCAGCCTGACCGGCCGGAGGGCCACAGATACGCAGTATTTT. The full variable domain, its missing parts supplied by reference TRBV5-1 and TRBJ2-3, is KAGVTQTPRYLIKTRGQQVTLSCSPISGHRSVSWYQQTPGQGLQFLFEYFSETQRNKGNFPGRFSGRQFSNSRSEMNVSTLELGDSALYLCASSLTGRRATDTQYFGPGTRLTVL.

V usage is TRBV20-1 and J usage is TRBJ2-7; TRBD1 agrees at 7 bases. Germline V lookup: CDR1 DFQATT, CDR2 SNEGSKA (reference sequence). This CDR3 spans 15 amino acids. Trimming cost V 1 base and J 1 base; bases outside gene matches: 7. CDR3 nucleotides: TGCAGTGCTAGAGTTTGGGACAGAGAGTCCTACGAGCAGTACTTC. Translating it yields CSARVWDRESYEQYF.

This clonotype occurred a few times. The chain uses TRBV7-9 and TRBJ1-5; the match to TRBD1 covers 8 bases. The trim removed 5 bases at V and 4 bases at J, leaving 4 bases unmatched. The germline V gene has CDR1 SEHNR and CDR2 FQNEAQ (reference sequence). The CDR3 extends over 14 amino acids. The CDR3 bases are TGTGCCAGCAGCCAGACAGGGGTAAATCAGCCCCAGCATTTT. Its protein is CASSQTGVNQPQHF.

In its sample, this clonotype was seen a few times. The rearrangement uses TRBV4-1 and TRBJ2-5; the match to TRBD1 covers 10 bases. The CDR3 has 16 residues. Germline CDR1 is MGHRA and CDR2 is YSYEKL. The V and J ends lost 0 bases and 5 bases, in that order; junction bases with no gene match: 6. CDR3 coding DNA: TGCGCCAGCAGCCAAGAGGGGACAGGGGTCGGGGAGACCCAGTACTTC. It codes for CASSQEGTGVGETQYF.

The chain uses TRBV4-2 and TRBJ1-2; the D is unclear. V lost 1 base, J lost 0 bases, and 18 bases lay in between. This CDR3 has 18 amino acids. Per the germline V gene, CDR1 is LGHNA and CDR2 is YNFKEQ. The CDR3 is CASSQGLASRSANYGYTF. DNA of the CDR3: TGTGCCAGCAGCCAAGGGTTAGCCAGCCGTTCAGCTAACTATGGCTACACCTTC.

This clonotype was observed a few times. This chain connects TRBV14 to TRBJ2-1; the match to TRBD2 covers 12 bases. The germline V gene has CDR1 SGHDN and CDR2 FVKESK. The J segment lost 8 bases and the V segment lost 2 bases, leaving 10 bases of the junction unmatched. The CDR3 is 17 amino acids. The CDR3 region is CASSQMRASGGADEQFF. The DNA of the CDR3 is TGTGCCAGCAGCCAAATGAGAGCTAGCGGGGGGGCCGATGAGCAGTTCTTC.

This clonotype was seen only a few times. V gene TRBV7-9 combines with J gene TRBJ2-3; TRBD2 matches at 9 bases. Germline CDR1 reads SEHNR; CDR2 reads FQNEAQ (reference sequence). After removal of 6 bases from V and 6 bases from J, the junction contained 10 bases not matched to a gene. The CDR3 loop spans 15 amino acids. The CDR3 coding sequence is TGTGCCAGCAGTTCCACCGGGACTAGCCCTGATACGCAGTATTTT. Residues: CASSSTGTSPDTQYF.

The chain employs TRBV29-1 and TRBJ2-7; no firm D call. CDR3 length equals 11 residues. The germline CDR1 and CDR2 sequences are SQVTM and ANQGSEA. V shed 4 bases and J shed 3 bases, with 7 bases lying between them. As DNA, the CDR3 is TGCAGCGTTGGGGCCAGCTACGAGCAGTACTTC. This codes for CSVGASYEQYF.

This clonotype has just a few counts. This chain links TRBV6-2 or TRBV6-3 with TRBJ2-7, with D possibly being TRBD1 or TRBD2 (6 bases each). V was clipped by 4 bases and J by 2 bases, with 15 bases between them. CDR1 and CDR2 (germline): MNHEY, SVGEGT. This CDR3 has 15 residues. The CDR3 DNA follows: TGTGCCAGCAGTTCCCTACGGGGGCATACCTACGAGCAGTACGTC. As protein: CASSSLRGHTYEQYV.

This chain connects TRBV11-2 to TRBJ2-7, with D unclear. The germline V and J ends were trimmed by 5 bases and 1 base, with 9 bases remaining between them. CDR1 SGHAT and CDR2 FQNNGV come from the germline V gene. The CDR3 contains 13 residues. CDR3 amino acids: CASSEESSYEQYV. The CDR3 DNA sequence: TGTGCCAGCAGCGAGGAGTCTTCCTACGAGCAGTACGTC.